This T cell receptor beta chain was sequenced during a study of cytomegalovirus exposure and HLA in healthy donors. Broader study findings: A list of 164 TCR beta chains associated with cytomegalovirus was given. Despite most TCR sequences being rare, some public TCRs occurred in many donors. Cytomegalovirus status was reportedly diagnosed by the classifier with high specificity and sensitivity. Confirmation was obtained in vitro that a few CMV-associated chains are specific for CMV antigens.

The V end lost 0 bases, the J end lost 7 bases, and 7 bases lay between the germline ends. The CDR3 loop spans 12 amino acids. Germline V gives CDR1 SGDLS, CDR2 YYNGEE. Turning to this clone: Its antigen is as yet unknown.

Sequenced by immunoSEQ multiplex PCR; TCRdb stores in-frame clones only, minus some. The sample lists 120,000 or so clones, more than 75% seen once, with 1.4% to 1.5% in the top ten. The chain uses TRBV9 and TRBJ1-1; no reliable D call. The sequenced sample consisted of PBMCs. This TCR was sampled from a woman aged 25 to 39 in good health and CMV-seropositive. The CDR3: CASSVGHDEAFF. CDR3 nucleotides: TGTGCCAGCAGCGTAGGGCACGATGAAGCTTTCTTT. The full variable domain, in which reference TRBV9 and TRBJ1-1 provide the parts outside the CDR3, is DSGVTQTPKHLITATGQRVTLRCSPRSGDLSVYWYQQSLDQGLQFLIQYYNGEERAKGNILERFSAQQFPDLHSELNLSSLELGDSALYFCASSVGHDEAFFGQGTRLTVV.